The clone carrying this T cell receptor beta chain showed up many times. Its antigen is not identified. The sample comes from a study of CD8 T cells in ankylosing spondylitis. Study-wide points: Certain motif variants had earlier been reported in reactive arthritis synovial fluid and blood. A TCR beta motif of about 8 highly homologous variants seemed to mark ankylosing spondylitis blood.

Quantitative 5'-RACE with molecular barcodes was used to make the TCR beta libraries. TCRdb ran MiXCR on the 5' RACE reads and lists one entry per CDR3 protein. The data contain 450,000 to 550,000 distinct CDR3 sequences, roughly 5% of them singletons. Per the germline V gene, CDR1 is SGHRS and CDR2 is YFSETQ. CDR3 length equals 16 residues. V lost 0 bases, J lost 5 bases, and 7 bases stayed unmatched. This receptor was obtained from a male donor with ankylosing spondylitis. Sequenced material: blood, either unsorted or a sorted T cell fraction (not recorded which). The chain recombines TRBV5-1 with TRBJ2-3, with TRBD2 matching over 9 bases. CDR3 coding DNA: TGCGCCAGCAGCTTGGTTAGCGGGGGCGGCTTAGATACGCAGTATTTT. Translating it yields CASSLVSGGGLDTQYF.